This TCR beta chain was captured by sequencing in a study of early T cells in non-severe SARS-CoV-2 infection. Study at large: Bulk RNA taken from unsorted whole blood was sequenced, leaving chains unpaired. The study, taken as a whole, reports: VDJdb-based annotation leaned toward anti-spike CD8 responses and missed private and CD4 specificities.

Trimming removed 5 bases from V and 2 bases from J; junction bases left unmatched: 14. CDR3 length: 17 amino acids. Germline V gene data show CDR1 as SGHTA and CDR2 as FQGNSA. Unique molecular identifiers (one per individual cDNA molecule) were attached. Each CDR3 protein gets one entry after TCRdb re-called the 5' RACE reads with MiXCR. This sample has roughly 64,000 distinct CDR3 sequences; roughly 13% occur once, and the top ten carry roughly 4.2%. A word on this clonotype: Its antigen remains unidentified.

The sequenced sample was whole blood. The TCR originated in an adult who was a healthcare worker with PCR-confirmed SARS-CoV-2 infection or an uninfected control (not recorded which). The chain has TRBV7-2 and TRBJ2-7; 8 nucleotides agree with TRBD2. The CDR3 DNA sequence: TGTGCCAGCAGCCCGTTTTTCGTTTGGACTAGCCCCTACGAGCAGTACTTC. Its translation: CASSPFFVWTSPYEQYF.